This TCR beta chain originates from a study of cytomegalovirus exposure and HLA in healthy donors (dated by TCRdb to the late 2010s). Notes on the research overall: According to an earlier analysis of 587 of the donors, 150 million to 200 million T cells yielded 90 million to 140 million unique TCR beta sequences and approximately 280 Gb of sequence data. Approximately 310 gigabases of sequencing data and tens of millions of unique TCR sequences were included in an early release covering 550 to 650 HLA-typed donors. The genetic ancestry cluster associated with self-reported Caucasian donors included over 80% of the approximately 430 genotyped donors. The aim of the study was to test whether cataloging public T cell receptors could identify signatures of past pathogen exposure. The study used immunosequencing to profile the T cell repertoires of 666 subjects and linked those repertoires to cytomegalovirus serostatus. In addition to the first cohort of 650 to 750 subjects, a separate validation cohort of over 90 different subjects was used. High-throughput TCR immunosequencing, statistical association of individual TCRs with disease status, and machine learning were combined to predict cytomegalovirus infection status. To study patterns of TCR occurrence, a later analysis re-analyzed previously published TCR beta repertoires from 650 to 750 donors and added high-resolution HLA genotyping. The later analysis used no new phenotypic data to find candidate immune exposures, relying instead on TCR beta sequences and their occurrence across donors. An earlier analysis of 587 of the donors used high-throughput TCR beta sequencing to judge whether each TCR beta V gene segment behaved as functional or pseudogenic. Donor age, sex, ethnicity and CMV serostatus were compiled together with the repertoire data. A later genetic analysis used genome-wide SNP genotypes for about 65% of the roughly 700 donors, treating that subset as a discovery cohort. Every discovery cohort repertoire had been produced on one sequencing platform. Class I and class II HLA loci were covered by the typing at four-digit resolution. The number of donors typed differed by locus, with roughly 620-630 for A, B, C, DRB1 and DQB1, more than 500 for DQA1, about 610 for DPA1, and some 440 for DPB1. Four to six DR-DQ haplotypes were handled as single units for association and clustering, since linkage in the cohort was strong. Among roughly 400 genotyped donors of the cohort, an average of around 250,000 unique TCR beta nucleotide sequences was sequenced per donor, of which about 18% were non-productive. Overall study results and their limits: A few of the identified cytomegalovirus-associated TCR beta chains were confirmed in vitro to be specific for cytomegalovirus antigens. A cluster of highly shared sequence variants was judged likely to represent a technical artifact of the sequencing pipeline. The 87-base-pair reads could not distinguish some IMGT-functional V segments, including TRBV6-2 and TRBV6-3, so those segments were excluded. A later analysis found that HLA-associated TCR beta chains were more clonally expanded and had lower generation probabilities than equally common non-associated chains. A later analysis reported that several top co-occurrence clusters appeared linked to parvovirus B19, influenza, CMV and Epstein-Barr virus. The authors suggested that the approach could potentially be generalized to other disease states and immunological phenotypes. In an earlier analysis of some 640 of the donors, most TCR beta V segments were observed in productive rearrangements about 87% or about 30% of the time, broadly matching IMGT annotations. A later genetic analysis associated a missense DCLRE1C variant with V-gene and J-gene trimming of TCR beta chains, and an independent cohort replicated the association. A later genetic analysis reported fewer N-insertions in productive TCRs among donors in an Asian-associated ancestry cluster than the roughly 700-donor mean. Assigning TCR associations to individual alleles was difficult when HLA alleles, especially DR and DQ, strongly co-occurred. At a false discovery rate of 0.05, a later analysis linked around 17,000 TCR beta sequences to specific HLA alleles. Linkage disequilibrium might explain the correlated functional status among segregating V segments, but an unknown experimental factor could not be ruled out. Roughly uniform sequencing depth across donors was assumed in presence/absence analyses, although this assumption may not hold. HLA typing was unavailable for some donors at each locus, so association tests used only the typed subset. The study listed 164 TCR beta chains as associated with cytomegalovirus. Approximately 16 rarely observed V segments, including chromosome 9 orphons, were excluded from the earlier analysis of 550 to 700 of the donors because counts were too low. The only immune exposure information available for the cohort was CMV serostatus. A further reported finding was that TCR beta sequences accurately predicted the HLA-A and HLA-B alleles for most subjects in the first cohort. A later analysis found that most CMV-associated TCR beta chains appeared HLA-restricted, with HLA associations seemingly driven largely by CMV exposure. In this cohort, only TCR beta chains were sequenced, and detectable features were limited by the absence of alpha or paired-chain data. Most TCR sequences were observed very rarely across donors, whereas some public TCRs were present in many individuals. In both the original and validation cohorts, the classifier was reported to diagnose cytomegalovirus status with high specificity and sensitivity. In a later analysis, the rate of TCR association differed among HLA loci, with DRB1 alleles having the most associated TCRs and HLA-C alleles having the fewest.

To note about this clone: No cognate antigen has been identified for it. Nothing much larger sits one base from this clone, and base qualities are not available.

Library method: the immunoSEQ multiplex PCR assay. The multiplex PCR relied on a mix of 60 forward primers for TCR Vbeta segments and 13 reverse primers for TCR Jbeta segments. Amplification of the CDR3 region of rearranged TCR beta genes was performed with a multiplex PCR assay on genomic DNA. Amplified TCR beta libraries were sequenced as 87-base-pair reads on the Illumina HiSeq System. As for the original processing: A later analysis tallied around 80 million unique TCR beta chains across the 610 or so repertoires, and roughly 11 million of those chains were shared by two or more donors. Raw reads were error-corrected and collapsed into unique sequences with a nearest-neighbor algorithm that merged closely related sequences to remove PCR and sequencing errors. CDR3 sequences were aligned to IMGT reference sequences to assign V, D and J gene segments. For a sequence to be retained, a match of at least six nucleotides to both a V gene segment and a J gene segment was required. A rearrangement counted as productive if the CDR3 had no stop codons and remained in frame with V and J, and every other rearrangement counted as non-productive. Following IMGT convention, CDR3 was defined as the stretch from the second conserved V-encoded cysteine to the conserved J-encoded phenylalanine. The earlier analysis of fewer than 750 of the donors excluded sequences that lacked an unambiguous match to a single V gene segment. An earlier analysis of a few hundred of the donors called V segments functional above 56.7% productive rearrangements and segregating when the between-donor standard deviation exceeded 5%. A statistical classification framework was built for diagnosing cytomegalovirus status from the catalog of TCR beta chain sequences. A later analysis assigned V and J genes by comparing TCR nucleotide sequences with IMGT/GENE-DB human TR gene sequences. Using the TCRdist pipeline, a later analysis assigned CDR3 sequences along with most-parsimonious VDJ recombination scenarios. In a later analysis, every TCR beta chain was defined by the combination of its CDR3 amino acid sequence and its V-gene family, and reads without a unique V-gene family were dropped. In a later analysis, fewer than 650 highly shared, low-generation-probability nucleotide sequences were removed to address suspected cross-contamination and a sequencing artifact. In a later analysis, a clonal expansion index was calculated for each public chain from normalized within-repertoire ranks of inferred template counts. In a later analysis, generation probabilities were computed with a VDJ recombination model fitted to out-of-frame rearrangements, and the resulting probabilities were checked against IGoR. In a later analysis, TCR-TCR, TCR-HLA and TCR-CMV co-occurrence was scored with hypergeometric tests, and a repertoire-size bias correction was applied to TCR pairs. False discovery rates were estimated in a later analysis by permuting HLA or CMV assignments 20 times. In a later analysis, co-occurring TCRs were grouped using DBSCAN, with TCRdist sequence similarity added in when clustering inside HLA-allele-positive subsets. For co-occurrence clustering, repertoires with fewer than 30,000 or more than 120,000 public chains were excluded, along with several repertoires with anomalous nucleotide sharing. TCRdb's version of the immuneACCESS table is confined to in-frame rearrangements and falls short of the full clone set. An unresolved V gene accounts for under half of the shortfall where checked; the remainder is of unknown origin. V, J and clone size are those of that table, while D and trimming were read from the DNA. The sample records approximately 160,000 clones, around 83% of which are singletons. Around 4.1% of the sample lies in the top ten.

The germline V gene encodes CDR1 SQVTM and CDR2 ANQGSEA. V is cut back by 6 bases and J by 4 bases, with 8 bases in the junction unmatched. The CDR3 measures 14 amino acids from cysteine to phenylalanine. The retained sequence is limited to the CDR3, 42 bases, with the frame set at the first base. The cohort consisted of 650 to 700 healthy bone marrow donors. At the time of sampling, all cohort members were nominally healthy, though unrecorded immune exposures were likely present. The donor tested CMV seropositive, placing the donor among the 289 seropositive members of the cohort. A peripheral blood sample was provided by each donor, and peripheral blood mononuclear cells were used for TCR beta sequencing. Genomic DNA extraction from the blood cell samples was performed with the Qiagen DNeasy Blood Extraction Kit.

The rearranged chain carries TRBV29-1 and TRBJ2-3, with 9 bases in between that match TRBD1. This receptor was obtained from a man between 50 and 59 years old in good health and CMV-seropositive. Specimen: PBMCs. The nucleotide sequence reads TGCAGCGTCAACGGGGACAGGGTCCCAGATACGCAGTATTTT. The translation is CSVNGDRVPDTQYF.